The 20 T cell receptor beta chains presented below share a single source sample, sequenced in a study of CD8+CD57+ T cells in acquired aplastic anemia. An expansion of CD8+CD57+ cells by flow cytometry had been shown in patients chosen for sequencing. According to the study, genomic DNA was the template for TCR beta VDJ and CDR3 profiling. TCRdb itself ran the reads through MiXCR, one entry per CDR3 protein. The data contain 200,000 to 250,000 distinct CDR3 sequences, around half of them seen just once; the ten biggest clones take up approximately 8%. The sample taken for sequencing was sorted CD4+, CD8+, or CD8+CD57+ T cells (not recorded which) from PBMCs. These receptors all come from a human donor with aplastic anemia.

The chain joins TRBV25-1 to TRBJ2-1; 15 nucleotides match TRBD2. The CDR3 length is 15 residues. The germline gives CDR1 MGHDK, CDR2 SYGVNS. Trimming cost V 6 bases and J 7 bases; bases outside gene matches: 4. The CDR3 is CASRRTSGRVNEQFF. Here the CDR3 DNA reads TGTGCCAGCAGACGGACTAGCGGGAGGGTTAATGAGCAGTTCTTC.

This chain joins TRBV7-9 and TRBJ2-2, with D possibly being TRBD1 (5 bases). With 4 bases removed from V and 12 bases from J, the gap between germline ends came to 9 bases. The germline CDR1 and CDR2 sequences are SEHNR and FQNEAQ (reference sequence). The CDR3 covers 11 residues. CDR3 region: CASSSLGQLFF. The CDR3 region has the DNA TGTGCCAGCAGCTCTTTGGGGCAGCTGTTTTTT.

In its sample, this clonotype was seen a few times. Here the CDR3 DNA reads TGTGCCAGCAGCCAAGATCCGAACCCGTGCATTCAGTACTTC. Amino acid sequence: CASSQDPNPCIQYF. This rearrangement joins TRBV3-2 to TRBJ2-4. TRBV3-2 is designated a pseudogene. The CDR3 has 14 residues.

The chain uses TRBV7-9 and TRBJ2-7; D gene ambiguous. CDR3 length: 16 residues. Trimming stripped 5 bases from V and 6 bases from J, with 23 bases between. The germline V gene has CDR1 SEHNR and CDR2 FQNEAQ (reference sequence). The chain's CDR3 is CASSPPKRRPDGEQYF. In nucleotides, the CDR3 is TGTGCCAGCAGCCCCCCGAAGAGGCGTCCGGACGGCGAGCAGTACTTC.

This chain uses TRBV15 with TRBJ2-7, with a weak D call TRBD2 (6 bases). Germline assignment: CDR1 LNHNV and CDR2 YYDKDF (reference sequence). The V and J ends lost 1 base and 5 bases respectively, with 12 bases between them. This CDR3 has 14 amino acids. The CDR3: CATSRVEGPHEQYF. The DNA of the CDR3 is TGTGCCACCAGCAGAGTGGAGGGGCCCCACGAGCAGTACTTC.

The chain joins TRBV29-1 to TRBJ2-7, with D hard to call. The germline V gene encodes CDR1 SQVTM and CDR2 ANQGSEA. Trimming removed 3 bases at V and 2 bases at J, with 17 bases between. This CDR3 is built from 15 residues. This chain's CDR3 is CSVEVQTLHPYEQYF. The DNA of the CDR3 is TGCAGCGTTGAGGTACAGACCCTGCACCCCTACGAGCAGTACTTC.

The V gene is TRBV2, the J gene TRBJ1-2; no clear D. Trimming pared 6 bases from V and 8 bases from J, leaving 19 bases between. The CDR3 sequence is 14 residues long. The germline V gene encodes CDR1 SNHLY and CDR2 FYNNEI. The CDR3 nucleotides are TGTGCCAGCAGCAAGGGTCGGCAGGCGGGGGGCTACACCTTC. Residues: CASSKGRQAGGYTF. The whole variable domain, remainder taken from reference TRBV2 and TRBJ1-2, is EPEVTQTPSHQVTQMGQEVILRCVPISNHLYFYWYRQILGQKVEFLVSFYNNEISEKSEIFDDQFSVERPDGSNFTLKIRSTKLEDSAMYFCASSKGRQAGGYTFGSGTRLTVV.

V and J are TRBV2 and TRBJ1-3, with a weak D call TRBD1 (6 bases). This CDR3 has 13 amino acids. The germline V gene has CDR1 SNHLY and CDR2 FYNNEI. V was cut by 7 bases and J by 9 bases, with 16 bases left in between. The CDR3 sequence: CASTLTGGGTIYF. The CDR3 DNA reads TGTGCCAGCACCCTGACAGGTGGAGGCACCATATATTTT.

The chain recombines TRBV29-1 with TRBJ2-3, with 10 bases aligning to TRBD2. The CDR3 is 16 amino acids. The germline V gene encodes CDR1 SQVTM and CDR2 ANQGSEA. The ends lost 7 bases at V and 1 base at J; junction bases unmatched: 11. CDR3 nucleotide sequence: TGCAGCGCCGAAACTAGCGGGGACGGAGGCACAGATACGCAGTATTTT. Protein product: CSAETSGDGGTDTQYF.

This clonotype occurred a few times. The rearrangement uses TRBV6-4 and TRBJ1-1; the D gene is possibly TRBD1 (5 bases). Germline CDR1 and CDR2: MRHNA and SNTAGT. The CDR3 covers 15 residues. The V end lost 5 bases, the J end lost 6 bases, and 19 bases lay between the germline ends. CDR3 region: CASSFSGASSAEAFF. DNA for the CDR3: TGTGCCAGCAGTTTTTCCGGGGCCAGCTCCGCTGAAGCTTTCTTT.

In DNA, the CDR3 is TGTGCCAGCATAGCCAGGAACACCATATATTTT. Translation: CASIARNTIYF. The genes are TRBV2 and TRBJ1-3, with D unclear. Germline V gene lookup returns CDR1 SNHLY and CDR2 FYNNEI. CDR3 length: 11 amino acids. The V end was cut by 7 bases, the J end by 7 bases, with 8 bases between.

The chain couples TRBV7-8 to TRBJ2-3; D possibly corresponds to TRBD2 (6 bases). Per the germline V gene, CDR1 is SGHVS and CDR2 is FQNEAQ. Trimming removed 2 bases from V and 4 bases from J, with 16 bases in between. The CDR3 covers 16 residues. The CDR3 nucleotides read TGTGCCAGCAGCTTACGTGGCGGGGCAAATCCAGATACGCAGTATTTT. As protein: CASSLRGGANPDTQYF.

Comments on this clonotype: A read error may be the cause here, since a much bigger clone is one base away. J is TRBJ1-4 and V is TRBV20-1; D is ambiguous. The length of the CDR3 is 12 residues. CDR1 is DFQATT and CDR2 is SNEGSKA in the germline V gene (reference sequence). The CDR3 region is CSASGSNERLFF. The DNA of the CDR3 is TGCAGTGCTAGCGGGTCTAATGAAAGACTGTTTTTT.

Concerning this clonotype itself: A much more abundant neighbour one base away suggests this may be a read error. CDR3 bases: TGCGCCAGCAGCCAAGACTGGTCGGGGGCTGATGGCTACACCTTC. Translating it yields CASSQDWSGADGYTF. The rearrangement uses TRBV7-6 and TRBJ1-2; maybe TRBD1 (6 bases). This CDR3 is 15 amino acids long. The germline gives CDR1 SGHVS, CDR2 FNYEAQ.

This clonotype was observed a few times. The chain couples TRBV5-1 to TRBJ1-2, with a weak D call TRBD1 (5 bases). Germline V gene sequence: CDR1 SGHRS, CDR2 YFSETQ. With 0 bases removed from V and 13 bases from J, the gap between germline ends came to 13 bases. This CDR3 spans 12 amino acids. The CDR3 sequence is CASSLGGEGLTF. In nucleotides, the CDR3 is TGCGCCAGCAGCTTGGGGGGGGAGGGCCTCACCTTC.

The V and J genes are TRBV20-1 and TRBJ1-1; D is undetermined. Looked up from germline, CDR1 is DFQATT and CDR2 is SNEGSKA (reference sequence). The CDR3 length is 12 residues. V lost 6 bases, J lost 1 base, and 9 bases lay in between. CDR3 amino acids: CSAPRRNTEAFF. In nucleotides, the CDR3 is TGCAGTGCGCCACGGAGGAACACTGAAGCTTTCTTT.

This chain links TRBV20-1 with TRBJ1-2; 8 nucleotides match TRBD1. The J segment lost 6 bases and the V segment lost 5 bases, leaving 5 bases of the junction unmatched. This CDR3 has 12 amino acids. Germline CDR1 and CDR2: DFQATT and SNEGSKA (reference sequence). The CDR3 nucleotides are TGCAGTGCTCCCAGGACAGGGAATGGCTACACCTTC. It translates to CSAPRTGNGYTF.

The genes are TRBV9 and TRBJ2-3, with 7 nucleotides matching TRBD1. The J call may be faulty, since TRBJ1-5 better matches the DNA end. The CDR3 is 16 amino acids. CDR1 and CDR2 from the germline V gene are SGDLS and YYNGEE. DNA for the CDR3: TGTGCCAGCAGTTACCTAAGACAGGGTACCAATCAGCCCCAGCATTTT. Amino acid sequence: CASSYLRQGTNQPQHF.

This clonotype came up a few times. Possible read error: a much larger clone is one base away. The chain recombines TRBV5-6 with TRBJ1-1; D uncertain. Germline CDR1 is SGHDT and CDR2 is YYEEEE. The CDR3 totals 17 residues. The CDR3 region is CASSLAGVTTLITEALF. CDR3 nucleotides: TGTGCCAGCAGCTTGGCTGGGGTGACGACCCTCATCACTGAAGCTCTCTTT. Supplemented by reference TRBV5-6 and TRBJ1-1, the full variable domain reads DAGVTQSPTHLIKTRGQQVTLRCSPKSGHDTVSWYQQALGQGPQFIFQYYEEEERQRGNFPDRFSGHQFPNYSSELNVNALLLGDSALYLCASSLAGVTTLITEALFGQGTRLTVV.

The table lists this clonotype with a few counts. The J gene is TRBJ2-5, the V gene TRBV27; 9 bases fit TRBD2. The CDR3 loop spans 15 amino acids. The V segment lost 2 bases and the J segment 5 bases; nucleotides outside the gene matches: 6. Germline CDR1 reads MNHEY; CDR2 reads SMNVEV (reference sequence). Here the CDR3 reads CASSLAAGGLETQYF. In nucleotides, the CDR3 is TGTGCCAGCAGTTTAGCAGCGGGAGGTTTGGAGACCCAGTACTTC.